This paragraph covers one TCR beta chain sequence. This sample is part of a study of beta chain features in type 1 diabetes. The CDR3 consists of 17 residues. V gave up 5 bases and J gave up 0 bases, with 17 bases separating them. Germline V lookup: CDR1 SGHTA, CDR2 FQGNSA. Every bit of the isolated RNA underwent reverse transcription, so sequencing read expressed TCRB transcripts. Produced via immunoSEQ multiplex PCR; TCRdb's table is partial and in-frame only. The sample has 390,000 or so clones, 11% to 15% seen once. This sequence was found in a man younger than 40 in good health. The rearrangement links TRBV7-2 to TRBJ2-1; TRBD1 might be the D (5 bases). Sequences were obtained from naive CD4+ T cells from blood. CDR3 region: CASSPWDQGTSYNEQFF. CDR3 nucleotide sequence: TGTGCCAGCAGCCCATGGGATCAGGGTACCTCCTACAATGAGCAGTTCTTC.